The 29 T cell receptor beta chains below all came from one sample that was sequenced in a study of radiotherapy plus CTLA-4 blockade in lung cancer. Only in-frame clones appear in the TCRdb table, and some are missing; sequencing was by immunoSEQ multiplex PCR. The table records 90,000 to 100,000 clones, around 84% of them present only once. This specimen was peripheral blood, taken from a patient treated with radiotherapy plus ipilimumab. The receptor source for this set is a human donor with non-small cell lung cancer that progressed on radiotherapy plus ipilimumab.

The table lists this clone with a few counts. CDR3 amino acids: CASSPTHPYTDTQYF. The CDR3, as DNA: TGTGCCAGCAGCCCTACACACCCGTACACAGATACGCAGTATTTT. This chain connects TRBV6-4 to TRBJ2-3; D is uncertain. The CDR3 runs to 15 residues. Trimming stripped 6 bases from V and 2 bases from J, with 15 bases between. The germline CDR1 and CDR2 sequences are MRHNA and SNTAGT.

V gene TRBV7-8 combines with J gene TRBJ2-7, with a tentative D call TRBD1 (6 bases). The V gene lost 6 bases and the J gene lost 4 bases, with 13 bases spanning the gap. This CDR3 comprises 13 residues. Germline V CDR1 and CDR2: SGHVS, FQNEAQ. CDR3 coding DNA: TGTGCCAGCAGTCGAACAGGGTGGTACGAGCAGTACGTC. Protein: CASSRTGWYEQYV.

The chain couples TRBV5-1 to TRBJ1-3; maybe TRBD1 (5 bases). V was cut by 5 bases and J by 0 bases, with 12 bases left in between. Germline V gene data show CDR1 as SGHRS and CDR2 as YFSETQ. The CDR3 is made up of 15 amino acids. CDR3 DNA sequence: TGCGCCAGCAGTTCGGAGGGGAGCTCTGGAAACACCATATATTTT. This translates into CASSSEGSSGNTIYF. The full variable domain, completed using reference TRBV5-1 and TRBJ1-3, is KAGVTQTPRYLIKTRGQQVTLSCSPISGHRSVSWYQQTPGQGLQFLFEYFSETQRNKGNFPGRFSGRQFSNSRSEMNVSTLELGDSALYLCASSSEGSSGNTIYFGEGSWLTVV.

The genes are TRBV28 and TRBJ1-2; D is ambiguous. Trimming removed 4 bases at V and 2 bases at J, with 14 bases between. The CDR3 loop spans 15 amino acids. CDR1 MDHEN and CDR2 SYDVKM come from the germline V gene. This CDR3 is CASSSNPPVNYGYTF. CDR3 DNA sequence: TGTGCCAGCAGTTCCAATCCCCCAGTGAACTATGGCTACACCTTC.

The CDR3 region is CASSLSWPSSSYEQYV. For the CDR3, the DNA is TGTGCCAGCAGTCTGTCGTGGCCTTCGAGCTCCTACGAGCAGTACGTC. This rearrangement joins TRBV28 to TRBJ2-7; D remains ambiguous. CDR1 is MDHEN and CDR2 is SYDVKM in the germline V gene. The CDR3 loop spans 16 amino acids. Trimming shortened V by 5 bases and J by 0 bases, and 17 bases separated the two germline ends.

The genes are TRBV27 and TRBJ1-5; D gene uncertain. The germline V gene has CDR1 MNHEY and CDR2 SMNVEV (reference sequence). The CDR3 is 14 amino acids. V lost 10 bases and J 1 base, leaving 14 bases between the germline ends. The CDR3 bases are TGTGCCACCCAACCCTCCAGGAGCAATCAGCCCCAGCATTTT. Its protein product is CATQPSRSNQPQHF.

CDR3 loop: CASSHSSSMRKTQYF. The DNA for the CDR3 is TGTGCCAGCAGTCATTCCTCGTCCATGAGAAAGACCCAGTACTTC. This rearrangement joins TRBV2 to TRBJ2-5; D gene ambiguous. This CDR3 spans 15 amino acids. CDR1 is SNHLY and CDR2 is FYNNEI in the germline V gene. Trimming took 5 bases from V and 6 from J, leaving 19 bases between them.

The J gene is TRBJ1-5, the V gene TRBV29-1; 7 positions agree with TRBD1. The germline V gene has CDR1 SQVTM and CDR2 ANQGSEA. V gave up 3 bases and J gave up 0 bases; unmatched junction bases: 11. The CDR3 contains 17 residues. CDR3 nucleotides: TGCAGCGTTGATTTCGGGACAGAGACATATAGCAATCAGCCCCAGCATTTT. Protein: CSVDFGTETYSNQPQHF.

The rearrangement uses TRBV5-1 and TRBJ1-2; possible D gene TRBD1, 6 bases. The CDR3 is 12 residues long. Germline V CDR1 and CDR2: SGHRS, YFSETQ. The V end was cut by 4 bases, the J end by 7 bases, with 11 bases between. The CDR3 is CASSPGQIGYTF. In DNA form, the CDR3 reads TGCGCCAGCAGCCCCGGACAGATTGGCTACACCTTC. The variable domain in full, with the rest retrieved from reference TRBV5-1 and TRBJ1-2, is KAGVTQTPRYLIKTRGQQVTLSCSPISGHRSVSWYQQTPGQGLQFLFEYFSETQRNKGNFPGRFSGRQFSNSRSEMNVSTLELGDSALYLCASSPGQIGYTFGSGTRLTVV.

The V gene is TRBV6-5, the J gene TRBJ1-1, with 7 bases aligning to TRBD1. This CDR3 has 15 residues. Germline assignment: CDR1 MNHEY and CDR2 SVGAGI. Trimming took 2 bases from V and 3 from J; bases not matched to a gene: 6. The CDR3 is CASSYGGQPYTEAFF. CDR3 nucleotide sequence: TGTGCCAGCAGTTACGGGGGACAGCCCTACACTGAAGCTTTCTTT.

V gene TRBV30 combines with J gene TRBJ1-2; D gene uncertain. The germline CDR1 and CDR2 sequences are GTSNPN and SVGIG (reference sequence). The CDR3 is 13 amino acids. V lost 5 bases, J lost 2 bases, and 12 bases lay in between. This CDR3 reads CAWEPAVNYGYTF. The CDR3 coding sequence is TGTGCCTGGGAGCCGGCTGTGAACTATGGCTACACCTTC.

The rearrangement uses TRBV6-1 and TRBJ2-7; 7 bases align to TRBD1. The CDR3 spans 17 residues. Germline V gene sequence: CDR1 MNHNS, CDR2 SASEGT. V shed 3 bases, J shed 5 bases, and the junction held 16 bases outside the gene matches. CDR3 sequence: CASSDPHRGLGLDEQYV. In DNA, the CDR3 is TGTGCCAGCAGTGATCCTCACAGGGGCTTGGGCTTAGACGAGCAGTACGTC.

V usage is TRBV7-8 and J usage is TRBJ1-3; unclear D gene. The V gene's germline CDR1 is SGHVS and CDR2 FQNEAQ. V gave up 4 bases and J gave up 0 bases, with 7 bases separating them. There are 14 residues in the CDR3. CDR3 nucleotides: TGTGCCAGCAGCTCCCGTCCCTCTGGAAACACCATATATTTT. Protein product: CASSSRPSGNTIYF.

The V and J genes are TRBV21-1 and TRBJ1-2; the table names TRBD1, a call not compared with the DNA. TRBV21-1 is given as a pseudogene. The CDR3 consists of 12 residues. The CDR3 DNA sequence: TGTGCCAGCCCCCAGGATGGGTACGGCTACACCTTC. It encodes CASPQDGYGYTF.

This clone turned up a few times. CDR3 DNA sequence: TGTGCCAGCAGTTCCGGACAGGGGTGGAACACTGAAGCTTTCTTT. It is translated as CASSSGQGWNTEAFF. This sequence joins TRBV6-5 and TRBJ1-1; 9 positions agree with TRBD1. The CDR3 has 15 residues. The germline V gene has CDR1 MNHEY and CDR2 SVGAGI. Trimming took 4 bases from V and 1 from J; bases not matched to a gene: 4.

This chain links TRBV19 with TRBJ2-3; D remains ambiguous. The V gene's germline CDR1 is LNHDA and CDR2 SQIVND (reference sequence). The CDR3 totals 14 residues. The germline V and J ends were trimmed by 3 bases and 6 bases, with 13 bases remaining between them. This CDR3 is CASSMFGSADTQYF. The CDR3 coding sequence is TGTGCCAGTAGTATGTTCGGTTCCGCGGATACGCAGTATTTT.

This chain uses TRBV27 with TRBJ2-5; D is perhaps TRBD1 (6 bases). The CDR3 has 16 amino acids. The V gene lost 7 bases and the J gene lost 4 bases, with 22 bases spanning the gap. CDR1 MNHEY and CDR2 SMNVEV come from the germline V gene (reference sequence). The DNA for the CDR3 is TGTGCCAGCAAGCGTTCCCCACAGGGAAGAGGAGAGACCCAGTACTTC. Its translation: CASKRSPQGRGETQYF.

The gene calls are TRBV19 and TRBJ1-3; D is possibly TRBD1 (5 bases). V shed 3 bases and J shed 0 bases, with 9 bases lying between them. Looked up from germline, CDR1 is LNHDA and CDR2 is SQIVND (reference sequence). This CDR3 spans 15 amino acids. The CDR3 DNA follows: TGTGCCAGTAGTATTGGGACCCACTCTGGAAACACCATATATTTT. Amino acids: CASSIGTHSGNTIYF.

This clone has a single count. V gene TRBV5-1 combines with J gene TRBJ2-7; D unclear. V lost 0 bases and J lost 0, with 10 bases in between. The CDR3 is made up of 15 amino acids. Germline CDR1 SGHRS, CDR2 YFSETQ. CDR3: CASSLDGPSSYEQYF. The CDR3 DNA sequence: TGCGCCAGCAGCTTGGACGGTCCTAGCTCCTACGAGCAGTACTTC.

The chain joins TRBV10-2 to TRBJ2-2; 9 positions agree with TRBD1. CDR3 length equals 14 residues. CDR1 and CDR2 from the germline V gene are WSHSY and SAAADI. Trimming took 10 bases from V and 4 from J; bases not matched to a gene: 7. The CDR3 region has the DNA TGCGCCACAGGGACAGGGATTGTCACCGGGGAGCTGTTTTTT. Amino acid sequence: CATGTGIVTGELFF.

CDR3 residues: CASSLEWSLLNTEAFF. The CDR3 coding sequence is TGCGCCAGCAGCTTGGAATGGTCCCTTCTGAACACTGAAGCTTTCTTT. V gene TRBV5-1 combines with J gene TRBJ1-1; D unclear. CDR1 and CDR2 from the germline V gene are SGHRS and YFSETQ. V was trimmed by 0 bases and J by 0 bases, leaving 12 bases between them. The CDR3 has 16 residues.

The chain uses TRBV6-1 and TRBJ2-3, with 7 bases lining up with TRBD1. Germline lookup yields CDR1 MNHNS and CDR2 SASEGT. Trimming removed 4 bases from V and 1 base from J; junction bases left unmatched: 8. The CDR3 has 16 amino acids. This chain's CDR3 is CASSVGLGGGTDTQYF. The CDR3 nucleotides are TGTGCCAGCAGTGTGGGGCTAGGGGGCGGCACAGATACGCAGTATTTT.

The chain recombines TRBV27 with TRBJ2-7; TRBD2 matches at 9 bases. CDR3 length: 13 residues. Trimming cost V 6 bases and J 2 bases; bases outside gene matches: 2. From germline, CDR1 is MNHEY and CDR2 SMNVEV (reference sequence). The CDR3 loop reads CASRLAGAYEQYF. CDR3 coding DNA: TGTGCCAGCAGGTTAGCGGGAGCCTACGAGCAGTACTTC.

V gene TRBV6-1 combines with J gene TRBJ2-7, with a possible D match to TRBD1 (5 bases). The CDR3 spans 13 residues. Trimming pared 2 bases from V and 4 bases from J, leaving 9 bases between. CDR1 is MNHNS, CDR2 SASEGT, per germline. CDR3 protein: CASSESDRYEQYV. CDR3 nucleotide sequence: TGTGCCAGCAGTGAATCCGACAGATACGAGCAGTACGTC.

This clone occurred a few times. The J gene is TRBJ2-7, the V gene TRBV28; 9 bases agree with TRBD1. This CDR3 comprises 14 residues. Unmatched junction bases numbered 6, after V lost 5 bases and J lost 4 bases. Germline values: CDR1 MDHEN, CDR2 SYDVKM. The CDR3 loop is CASSKTGGAYEQYF. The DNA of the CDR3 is TGTGCCAGCAGTAAGACAGGGGGTGCATACGAGCAGTACTTC.

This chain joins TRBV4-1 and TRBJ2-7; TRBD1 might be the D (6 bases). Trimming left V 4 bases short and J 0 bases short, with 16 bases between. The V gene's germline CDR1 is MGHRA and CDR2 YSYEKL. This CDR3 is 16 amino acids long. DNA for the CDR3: TGCGCCAGCAGCCCTCGCTCTCCGGACAGCTCCTACGAGCAGTACTTC. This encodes CASSPRSPDSSYEQYF.

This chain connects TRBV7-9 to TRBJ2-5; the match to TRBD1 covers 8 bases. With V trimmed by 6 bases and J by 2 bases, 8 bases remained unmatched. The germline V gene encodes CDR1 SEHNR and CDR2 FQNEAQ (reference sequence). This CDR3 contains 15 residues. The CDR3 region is CASRTQGGRQETQYF. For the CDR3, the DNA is TGTGCCAGCAGGACACAGGGGGGAAGACAAGAGACCCAGTACTTC. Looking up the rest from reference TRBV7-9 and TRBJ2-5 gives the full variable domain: DTGVSQNPRHKITKRGQNVTFRCDPISEHNRLYWYRQTLGQGPEFLTYFQNEAQLEKSRLLSDRFSAERPKGSFSTLEIQRTEQGDSAMYLCASRTQGGRQETQYFGPGTRLLVL.

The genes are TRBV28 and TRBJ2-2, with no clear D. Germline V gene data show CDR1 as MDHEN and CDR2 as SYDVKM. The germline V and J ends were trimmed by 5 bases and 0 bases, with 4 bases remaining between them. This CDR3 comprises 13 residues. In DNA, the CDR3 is TGTGCCAGCAGTATAACGAACACCGGGGAGCTGTTTTTT. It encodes CASSITNTGELFF.

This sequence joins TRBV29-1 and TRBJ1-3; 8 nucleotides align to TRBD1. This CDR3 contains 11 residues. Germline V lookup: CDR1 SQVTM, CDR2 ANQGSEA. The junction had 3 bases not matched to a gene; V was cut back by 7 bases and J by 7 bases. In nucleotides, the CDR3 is TGCAGCGCAGGACAGGGTAACACCATATATTTT. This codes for CSAGQGNTIYF.